This T cell receptor beta chain came from a study of shared clonotypes between healthy human individuals (dated by TCRdb to 2020 to 2022). Study-wide context: The cohort included three men and a couple of women between 18 and 49 years of age. For each donor, three plates each were used for CD4 naive and CD4 memory, two plates were used for CD8 naive, and one plate was used for CD8 memory. Blood TCR repertoires of about five healthy adults were deeply sequenced to estimate repertoire size and the extent of clonotype sharing between individuals. Libraries were prepared and TCR repertoires were sequenced by different laboratories using diverse techniques, in order to increase sequencing depth and limit assay-specific biases. Each donor's leukapheresis produced roughly between about 0.8 and 10 billion PBMCs. The investigation overall reported the following: Compared with non-shared clonotypes, the clonotypes found in all four sorted-subset donors had higher generation probabilities. About 5% of naive CD4, 3.5% of naive CD8, 2.3% of memory CD4, and about 0.4% of memory CD8 clonotypes were shared across a few donors. Naive subsets generally had larger estimated clonotype richness than memory subsets did. Even with the large sequencing depth, rarefaction of the sorted-subset datasets indicated that sequencing was incomplete. Sampling was restricted to blood, and TCR repertoires in tissues likely differ from the TCR repertoires found in blood. Because the study included only a small number of donors, the genetic and exposure-history diversity represented was limited. Pairwise subsampling led to the expectation that sequencing depth would affect the degree of clonotype sharing among donors.

The donors were healthy, HIV-negative adults who had no recently reported acute infections or vaccinations. Every donor was a Caucasian adult living in Nashville, Tennessee, USA. Magnetic negative selection was used to enrich CD4+ T cells, after which naive cells were positively selected on CD45RA and the negative fraction became the memory subset. Blood was collected by leukapheresis, and PBMCs were isolated by Ficoll-Histopaque density gradient centrifugation and then cryopreserved in liquid nitrogen vapor phase. Analytical flow cytometry was used to check the purity and quantity of every magnetically sorted T cell population. Genomic DNA was isolated from every sorted fraction and measured by UV absorbance on a Nanodrop 2000c. Using the deep immunoSEQ assay, multiplex PCR amplified TCR CDR3 regions from genomic DNA. For each cell subset, the extracted genomic DNA was distributed evenly across all wells of several immunoSEQ 96-well plates, and each plate served as one replicate. For sorted subsets, approximately 190 ng genomic DNA, equal to tens of thousands of T cell genomes, was loaded into each replicate PCR. The purified libraries were quantified using a Qubit 3.0 fluorometer, sized with a Bioanalyzer 2100, and then quantified again using the KAPA Library Quantification kit. Each immunoSEQ 96-well plate was sequenced on its own single-read 150-cycle Illumina NextSeq 550 flow cell. The published analysis was carried out like this. Because only junctional sequences without quality scores were contained in the immunoSEQ output, filtering matching that applied to full-length reads could not be performed. To assign V/J genes and CDR3, sequences were annotated using PyIR, a Python wrapper for IgBLAST v1.9, with IMGT germline references. Reads with weak V/J assignments (E-value above 1e-6), missing CDR3, stop codons, out-of-frame junctions, or ambiguous translated residues were removed. A V3J clonotype was defined by an identical inferred V gene, J gene, and CDR3 amino acid sequence. The percentage overlap between two repertoires was calculated by dividing the number of shared unique clonotypes by the size of the smaller repertoire. RTK rarefaction, the Chao1 estimator, and Recon v2.1 estimates of unobserved clonotypes were used to assess repertoire richness. OLGA was used to compute generation probabilities for all TCRbeta clonotypes that the gDNA method yielded from a handful of donors. What TCRdb holds here is the immuneACCESS table cut down to in-frame rearrangements. Part of the clones is not present; checked against another copy, under half of the missing clones reflect an unresolved V gene, and the others are unexplained. For V, J and clone size, that table is used; D and trimming come from the DNA. This sample holds about 2.4 million clones; 93% were observed only once. The biggest ten clones account for approximately 0.35% of the sample.

With respect to this clone: The clone's antigen remains unknown. No much larger clone is present one base from it, and per-base qualities are unavailable.

The CDR3, cysteine through phenylalanine, is 16 amino acids long. The only DNA kept is the CDR3, 48 bases in frame from the first base. Per the germline V gene, MNHEY is the CDR1 and SVGAGI is the CDR2. V loses 0 bases, J loses 6 bases, and the germline ends lie 18 bases apart. The V and J genes are TRBV6-5 and TRBJ2-7; the D gene is possibly TRBD2, with 5 bases matching. Sample: naive CD4+ T cells from PBMCs. The sample's cell subset or site label, decoded: CD45RA+ positively selected. This sequence was found in a man in his late teens or twenties in good health. Some clones in this sample may be carry-over from other donors' samples. Here the CDR3 is given as CASSYSRARPYCEQYF. The DNA sequence follows: TGTGCCAGCAGTTACTCGAGGGCGAGGCCCTATTGCGAGCAGTACTTC.